These 10 T cell receptor beta chains originate from one sample sequenced in a study of shared clonotypes between healthy human individuals. Sequencing was performed with immunoSEQ multiplex PCR; in TCRdb, only in-frame clones are kept and a portion is missing. Of 1,400,000 or so clones listed, approximately 98.5% are singletons. Input material: naive CD4+ T cells sorted from blood. As for subset: CD45RA+ positively selected. Receptors were obtained from a young man in good health.

V and J are TRBV11-2 and TRBJ2-1; 10 bases agree with TRBD1. V was pared by 1 base and J by 8 bases, with 14 bases of the junction left unmatched. Germline V gene sequence: CDR1 SGHAT, CDR2 FQNNGV. This CDR3 region has 18 residues. The CDR3 DNA reads as TGTGCCAGCAGCTTAGTATCACCTCGACAGGGGGCGGAGGATGAGCAGTTCTTC. Protein product: CASSLVSPRQGAEDEQFF.

This chain links TRBV7-3 with TRBJ1-1; the D gene is possibly TRBD1 (5 bases). V lost 2 bases and J 3 bases, leaving 16 bases between the germline ends. There are 16 residues in the CDR3. Germline V gene data show CDR1 as SGHTA and CDR2 as FQGTGA. In DNA form, the CDR3 reads TGTGCCAGCAGCTTAGACAGTCTCGTTGGGGACACTGAAGCTTTCTTT. Translated: CASSLDSLVGDTEAFF.

The chain couples TRBV5-1 to TRBJ2-1; TRBD2 might be the D (6 bases). CDR3 length: 14 residues. With 7 bases removed from V and 0 bases from J, the gap between germline ends came to 11 bases. Per germline, CDR1 SGHRS and CDR2 YFSETQ. Written as DNA, the CDR3 is TGCGCCAGCGGGAAGACTAGCTCCTACAATGAGCAGTTCTTC. This sequence encodes CASGKTSSYNEQFF.

The chain is built from TRBV18 and TRBJ2-7; D gene unclear. The CDR3 has 14 residues. Trimming left V 6 bases short and J 5 bases short, with 17 bases between. Germline CDR1 is KGHSH and CDR2 is LQKENI. The CDR3 loop reads CASSPSWKDNEQYF. The CDR3 DNA is TGTGCCAGCTCTCCGAGCTGGAAGGATAACGAGCAGTACTTC.

Here the CDR3 reads CASSPLSLTGANVLTF. The CDR3, as DNA: TGTGCCAGCAGCCCTCTCTCACTAACTGGGGCCAACGTCCTGACTTTC. The rearrangement links TRBV5-4 to TRBJ2-6; no definite D call. From germline, CDR1 is SGHNT and CDR2 YYREEE (reference sequence). Between the trimmed V and J ends, which lost 4 bases and 2 bases, there was a span of 13 bases. The CDR3 has 16 amino acids.

This clone has a single count. The chain is built from TRBV7-2 and TRBJ1-4; no firm D call. This CDR3 contains 12 residues. Germline-derived CDR1 and CDR2 are SGHTA and FQGNSA. Trimming took off 1 base at V and 12 bases at J, with 9 bases between the two ends. The CDR3 loop reads CASSLVGLELFF. For the CDR3, the DNA is TGTGCCAGCAGCTTAGTGGGCCTGGAACTGTTTTTT. The entire variable domain, with the rest obtained from reference TRBV7-2 and TRBJ1-4, is as follows: GAGVSQSPSNKVTEKGKDVELRCDPISGHTALYWYRQSLGQGLEFLIYFQGNSAPDKSGLPSDRFSAERTGGSVSTLTIQRTQQEDSAVYLCASSLVGLELFFGSGTQLSVL.

CDR3 sequence (DNA): TGCGCCAGCAGTGTGGGGGTCAGGGTCGGTGAGCAGTTCTTC. Protein: CASSVGVRVGEQFF. The rearrangement joins TRBV10-1 to TRBJ2-1, with D perhaps given as TRBD1 or TRBD2 (5 bases each). Trimming removed 4 bases from V and 9 bases from J, with 16 bases in between. The V gene's germline CDR1 is WNHNN and CDR2 SYGVQD (reference sequence). The CDR3 has 14 residues.

The V gene is TRBV5-5, the J gene TRBJ2-5, with TRBD2 identical over 8 bases. Per germline, CDR1 SGHKS and CDR2 YYEKEE (reference sequence). The CDR3 has 13 residues. Unmatched junction bases numbered 4, after V lost 6 bases and J lost 3 bases. This CDR3 is CASKQAGEETQYF. CDR3 nucleotide sequence: TGTGCCAGCAAACAAGCGGGGGAAGAGACCCAGTACTTC.

V is TRBV29-1 and J is TRBJ1-1, with 9 nucleotides matching TRBD1. CDR3 length: 13 residues. Germline V lookup: CDR1 SQVTM, CDR2 ANQGSEA. V shed 5 bases, J shed 3 bases, and the junction held 4 bases outside the gene matches. The DNA of the CDR3 is TGCAGCGTTATCCGGGACAGGGACACTGAAGCTTTCTTT. Its protein is CSVIRDRDTEAFF. The full variable domain, with the rest looked up from reference TRBV29-1 and TRBJ1-1, is SAVISQKPSRDICQRGTSLTIQCQVDSQVTMMFWYRQQPGQSLTLIATANQGSEATYESGFVIDKFPISRPNLTFSTLTVSNMSPEDSSIYLCSVIRDRDTEAFFGQGTRLTVV.

The chain carries TRBV19 and TRBJ2-1; TRBD1 might be the D (5 bases). V gave up 5 bases and J gave up 0 bases, with 14 bases separating them. This CDR3 comprises 16 residues. CDR1 LNHDA and CDR2 SQIVND come from the germline V gene (reference sequence). The CDR3 bases are TGTGCCAGTAGTGCGCTCAGGGCTAGCTCCTACAATGAGCAGTTCTTC. This codes for CASSALRASSYNEQFF.